In its sample, the clone carrying this T cell receptor (beta chain) was seen a few times. The sample originates from a study of blood T cell repertoires in COVID-19. In the original analysis: Estimated nucleated cell counts came from reference gene primer amplification. Clones were sequenced by immunoSEQ multiplex PCR, and TCRdb holds only the in-frame ones, with some missing. From that table come the V and J calls and clone size; the DNA was used to work out D and trimming. This sample yields around 300,000 clones, of which around 89% are seen a single time; around 1.7% belongs to the top ten. Cohorts were assigned according to the clinical history that participants reported. Sequenced material: PBMCs or T cells enriched from blood (not recorded which). This sequence originates from a woman younger than 35 with acute COVID-19.

This CDR3 reads CASSPQQGLSINEQFF. CDR3 DNA: TGTGCCAGTAGTCCACAACAGGGCCTCTCTATCAATGAGCAGTTCTTC. The V and J genes are TRBV19 and TRBJ2-1; possible D gene TRBD1, 6 bases. V dropped 5 bases and J dropped 6 bases, with 20 bases sitting between them. Germline CDR1 and CDR2: LNHDA and SQIVND (reference sequence). CDR3 size: 16 residues.